Sequencing of this TCR beta chain was carried out in a study of T cell responses to AZD1222 COVID-19 vaccine. Trimming removed 6 bases at V and 3 bases at J, with 14 bases between. Per germline, CDR1 MNHEY and CDR2 SVGAGI. The CDR3 runs to 14 residues. Profiling relied on immunoSEQ multiplex PCR, and the TCRdb table lists in-frame clones only, not all of them. The table has 140,000 or so clones, around 83% seen once. The sequences come from peripheral blood, collected 28 days after the second AZD1222 dose. The chain has TRBV6-5 and TRBJ1-2; D is possibly TRBD1 (6 bases). This receptor was taken from an adult who received the AZD1222 COVID-19 vaccine. CDR3 nucleotide sequence: TGTGCCAGCAGCCCCCTCGGGGGGCACTATGGCTACACCTTC. This codes for CASSPLGGHYGYTF.